The 5 T cell receptor beta chains below were found in one sample sequenced in a study of cytomegalovirus exposure and HLA in healthy donors. Assay: immunoSEQ multiplex PCR; the TCRdb copy retains only in-frame clones and omits some. Of about 150,000 clones listed, around nine tenths are singletons. The specimen sequenced was PBMCs. The receptors shown here come from a woman aged 18-30 years in good health and CMV-seropositive.

This chain connects TRBV6-5 to TRBJ2-7; the match to TRBD1 covers 7 bases. This CDR3 is 15 amino acids long. Germline lookup yields CDR1 MNHEY and CDR2 SVGAGI. Trimming took 0 bases from V and 0 from J; bases not matched to a gene: 2. In DNA, the CDR3 is TGTGCCAGCAGTTACTCCGAGGGGGCCTCCTACGAGCAGTACTTC. Translated: CASSYSEGASYEQYF.

In this sample, this clone turned up once. The chain uses TRBV19 and TRBJ1-2; D call uncertain. Germline V lookup: CDR1 LNHDA, CDR2 SQIVND (reference sequence). Trimming took off 3 bases at V and 4 bases at J, with 15 bases between the two ends. The CDR3 loop spans 15 amino acids. CDR3 residues: CASSIKLQATYGYTF. CDR3 DNA: TGTGCCAGTAGTATTAAGTTGCAGGCCACCTATGGCTACACCTTC.

The rearrangement links TRBV15 to TRBJ1-5; a weak D match, TRBD1 (6 bases). Germline V gene lookup returns CDR1 LNHNV and CDR2 YYDKDF (reference sequence). Trimming removed 1 base from V and 1 base from J, with 14 bases in between. This CDR3 is built from 17 residues. This CDR3 reads CATSRVLGTPSNQPQHF. The CDR3 nucleotides are TGTGCCACCAGCAGAGTTTTAGGGACACCGAGCAATCAGCCCCAGCATTTT.

This clone is a singleton in its sample. V is TRBV7-9 and J is TRBJ2-1, with 7 bases that match TRBD2. The V and J ends lost 2 bases and 2 bases, in that order; junction bases with no gene match: 6. The CDR3 has 16 amino acids. The germline V gene has CDR1 SEHNR and CDR2 FQNEAQ (reference sequence). In DNA form, the CDR3 reads TGTGCCAGCAGCTTACCCGGGACTAACCCCTACAATGAGCAGTTCTTC. This sequence encodes CASSLPGTNPYNEQFF. The full variable domain, in which reference TRBV7-9 and TRBJ2-1 provide the parts outside the CDR3, is DTGVSQNPRHKITKRGQNVTFRCDPISEHNRLYWYRQTLGQGPEFLTYFQNEAQLEKSRLLSDRFSAERPKGSFSTLEIQRTEQGDSAMYLCASSLPGTNPYNEQFFGPGTRLTVL.

The chain joins TRBV30 to TRBJ1-5; TRBD1 matches 10 bases. The J segment lost 4 bases and the V segment lost 3 bases, leaving 6 bases of the junction unmatched. CDR1 is GTSNPN and CDR2 is SVGIG in the germline V gene (reference sequence). The CDR3 loop spans 15 amino acids. The CDR3 coding sequence is TGTGCCTGGAGACGGGGACAGGGGATTAATCAGCCCCAGCATTTT. Translated, it gives CAWRRGQGINQPQHF.